This TCR beta chain was recovered during a study of blood T cell repertoires in COVID-19. Study-wide background: Samples taken during acute and convalescent COVID-19 were collected in the United States, Italy and Spain. Sample material is recorded as cDNA or gDNA derived from T cells, B-cell-depleted T cells, or PBMCs.

The protocol was immunoSEQ multiplex PCR, while the TCRdb copy is restricted to in-frame clones and leaves out a portion. The data show 200,000 to 250,000 clones, 90% to 95% seen once. The CDR3 is made up of 14 amino acids. Trimming at V came to 2 bases and at J to 6 bases, leaving 2 bases not matched to a gene. The germline CDR1 and CDR2 sequences are MNHEY and SMNVEV (reference sequence). Enrolled during active infection, Seattle patients were then followed longitudinally. The sequence was collected from a man in his 60s with COVID-19, enrolled during active disease. The chain links TRBV27 to TRBJ1-5; 9 bases map to TRBD1. The sequencing sample was made of peripheral blood. The CDR3 region is CASSLDRGSQPQHF. Written as DNA, the CDR3 is TGTGCCAGCAGTTTAGACAGGGGGAGTCAGCCCCAGCATTTT.